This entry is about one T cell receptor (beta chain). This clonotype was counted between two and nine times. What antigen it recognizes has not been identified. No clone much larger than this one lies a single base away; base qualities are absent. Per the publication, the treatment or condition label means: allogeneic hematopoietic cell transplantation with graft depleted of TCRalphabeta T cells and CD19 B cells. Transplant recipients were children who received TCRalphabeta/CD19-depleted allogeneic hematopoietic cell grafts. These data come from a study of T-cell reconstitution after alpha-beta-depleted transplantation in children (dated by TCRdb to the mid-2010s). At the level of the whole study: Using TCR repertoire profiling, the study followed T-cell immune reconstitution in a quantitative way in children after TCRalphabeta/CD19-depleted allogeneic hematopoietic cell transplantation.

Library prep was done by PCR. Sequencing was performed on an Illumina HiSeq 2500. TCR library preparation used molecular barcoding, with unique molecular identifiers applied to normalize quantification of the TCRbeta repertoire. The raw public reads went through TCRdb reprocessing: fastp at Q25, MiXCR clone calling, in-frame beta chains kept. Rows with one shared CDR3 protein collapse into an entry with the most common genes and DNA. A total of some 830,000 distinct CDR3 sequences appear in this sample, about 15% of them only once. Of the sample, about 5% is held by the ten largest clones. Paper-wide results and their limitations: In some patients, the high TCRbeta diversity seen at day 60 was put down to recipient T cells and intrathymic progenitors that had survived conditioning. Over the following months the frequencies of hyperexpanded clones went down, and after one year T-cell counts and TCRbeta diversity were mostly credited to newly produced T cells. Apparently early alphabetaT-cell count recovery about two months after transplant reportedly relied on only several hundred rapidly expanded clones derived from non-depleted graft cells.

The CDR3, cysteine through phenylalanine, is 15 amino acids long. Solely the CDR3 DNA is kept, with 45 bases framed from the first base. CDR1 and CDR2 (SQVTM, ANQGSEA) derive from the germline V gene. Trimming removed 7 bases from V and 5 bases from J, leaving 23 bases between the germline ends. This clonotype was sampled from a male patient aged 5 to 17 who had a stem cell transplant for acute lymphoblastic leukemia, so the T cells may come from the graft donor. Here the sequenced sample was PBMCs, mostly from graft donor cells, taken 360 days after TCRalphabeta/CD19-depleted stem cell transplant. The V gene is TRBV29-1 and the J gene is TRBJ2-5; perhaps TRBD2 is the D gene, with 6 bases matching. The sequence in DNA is TGCAGCGCACGCCCCTTGTTGTCGGGGGTTGAGACCCAGTACTTC. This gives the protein CSARPLLSGVETQYF.